Listed below are T cell receptor beta chains from one sample, sequenced in a study of cytotoxic CD8 clonotypes in ibrutinib-treated CLL. The data were produced by immunoSEQ multiplex PCR, yet TCRdb's version contains in-frame clones alone and is incomplete. The table has under 300,000 clones, approximately 79% seen once. Material: PBMCs, obtained at disease progression, from a patient treated with ibrutinib. These receptors were obtained from a human donor with chronic lymphocytic leukemia. Each CDR3 is given with its conserved first and last residue.

v_call,cdr3_aa
TRBV6-5,CASSYLYEQYF
TRBV5-1,CASSSMGAGATDTQYF
TRBV9,CASNRLGLAGVGTGELFF
TRBV19,CATAPAGSTDTQYF
TRBV29-1,CSVENGTGIYEQYF
TRBV7-9,CASSFWYRGRWEQYF
TRBV2,CASSDPGNTEAFF
TRBV5-1,CASSLSGRGTGYTF
TRBV6-5,CASRGDRGVTIYF
TRBV5-6,CASSLTGTVSYNSPLHF
TRBV29-1,CSVHYPRTADYNEQFF
TRBV11-2,CASSLTLPESLGQTYGYTF
TRBV5-1,CASSRGQGYEQYF
TRBV18,CASSPIRGGTEAFF
TRBV18,CASSPLTSGAYEQYF
TRBV15,CATSAFSGGSYEQYF
TRBV14,CASSQREDRGRTGYTF
TRBV15,CATSQPIRGLAGVGDTQYF
TRBV10-1,CASSGWDRNEQFF
TRBV14,CASSQAPGVYQPQHF
TRBV5-1,CASSLTEETQYF
TRBV19,CASRRGRLNTEAFF
TRBV11-1,CASSLDWMGEQYF
TRBV6-1,CASTNRQAYNEQFF
TRBV28,CASSIPGETYEQYF
TRBV7-3,CASSLMGTTQETQYF
TRBV23-1,CASSQCVLLGGGSGELFF
TRBV18,CASSPEFDYGYTF
TRBV18,CASSPALTYEQYF
TRBV7-9,CASSSTGGSSPLHF
TRBV25-1,CASSHTNQETQYF
TRBV2,CASSELGRGTSGRAGETQYF
TRBV6-4,CASGNRDSSYNEQFF
TRBV10-3,CAISDSGSYEQYF
TRBV6-6,CASSYGLAGTYEQYF
TRBV6-1,CASSLYGYTF
TRBV4-1,CASSRDSGRGETQYF
TRBV2,CASRGGTSYEQYF
TRBV7-8,CASSRGLGEQYF
TRBV29-1,CSVEGRGHYGYTF
TRBV10-1,CASSESGENQPQHF